Listed below are T cell receptor beta chains from one sample, sequenced in a study of blood T cell repertoires in COVID-19. The protocol was immunoSEQ multiplex PCR, while the TCRdb copy is restricted to in-frame clones and leaves out a portion. The table has 250,000 or so clones, 89% seen once. Material: peripheral blood. Receptor source: a woman aged 40 to 49 who had recovered from COVID-19. The CDR3 runs from the conserved cysteine through the conserved F or W. Fields, in order: clone size, J gene, D gene, V gene, CDR3 DNA, CDR3 protein. The D gene is left open where the match is weak. Clone size is given for some rows only: seen once, a few or many times, or a class if the clone is expanded.

abundance: -; j_gene: TRBJ2-3; d_gene: -; v_gene: TRBV11-3; CDR3nt: TGTGCCAGCAGCTCCGGCGGGTTGACAGATACGCAGTATTTT; CDR3aa: CASSSGGLTDTQYF
abundance: -; j_gene: TRBJ2-7; d_gene: -; v_gene: TRBV18; CDR3nt: TGTGCCAGCTCCCTCCCCGGGAACTCCTACGAGCAGTACTTC; CDR3aa: CASSLPGNSYEQYF
abundance: -; j_gene: TRBJ2-1; d_gene: TRBD2; v_gene: TRBV10-3; CDR3nt: TGTGCCGTCAGGGGAGCGGGGGTGGAGGAGTTCTTC; CDR3aa: CAVRGAGVEEFF
abundance: -; j_gene: TRBJ2-7; d_gene: TRBD2; v_gene: TRBV27; CDR3nt: TGTGCCAGCAGTCTTCGACTAGCATACGAGCAGTACTTC; CDR3aa: CASSLRLAYEQYF
abundance: -; j_gene: TRBJ2-5; d_gene: -; v_gene: TRBV24-1; CDR3nt: TGTGCCACCAGTGGTACGGACAGTCGGTACCAAGAGACCCAGTACTTC; CDR3aa: CATSGTDSRYQETQYF
abundance: -; j_gene: TRBJ1-3; d_gene: -; v_gene: TRBV3-1/TRBV3-2; CDR3nt: TGTGCCAGCAGCCAAGGGGCCCCCGCCGGAAACACCATATATTTT; CDR3aa: CASSQGAPAGNTIYF
abundance: once; j_gene: TRBJ2-6; d_gene: -; v_gene: TRBV14; CDR3nt: TGTGCCAGCAGCCGGACAGGGGCCAACGTCCTGACTTTC; CDR3aa: CASSRTGANVLTF
abundance: -; j_gene: TRBJ2-7; d_gene: TRBD1; v_gene: TRBV27; CDR3nt: TGTGCCAGCAGTTTAAACCCAACAGGGGCCTACGAGCAGTACTTC; CDR3aa: CASSLNPTGAYEQYF
abundance: few; j_gene: TRBJ1-5; d_gene: -; v_gene: TRBV30; CDR3nt: TGTGCCTGGGGCCTCAGGGGACAGCCCCAGCATTTT; CDR3aa: CAWGLRGQPQHF
abundance: -; j_gene: TRBJ2-7; d_gene: TRBD2; v_gene: TRBV5-6; CDR3nt: TGTGCCAGCAGCCCAGGAACTAGCGGGAGGCTCGAGCAGTACTTC; CDR3aa: CASSPGTSGRLEQYF
abundance: few; j_gene: TRBJ2-2; d_gene: -; v_gene: TRBV7-9; CDR3nt: TGTGCCAGCAGCTTAGGTGAGGTCGGCTTCGCGAACACCGGGGAGCTGTTTTTT; CDR3aa: CASSLGEVGFANTGELFF
abundance: -; j_gene: TRBJ1-1; d_gene: -; v_gene: TRBV29-1; CDR3nt: TGCAGCGTTGGCAGGGGAGTAGATGAAGCTTTCTTT; CDR3aa: CSVGRGVDEAFF
abundance: -; j_gene: TRBJ2-2; d_gene: TRBD2; v_gene: TRBV3-1/TRBV3-2; CDR3nt: TGTGCCAGCAGCCATCCGGGGACTAGCGGTACCGGGGAGCTGTTTTTT; CDR3aa: CASSHPGTSGTGELFF
abundance: -; j_gene: TRBJ1-1; d_gene: -; v_gene: TRBV6-5; CDR3nt: TGTGCCAGCAGTCGACAGTTTGATAACACTGAAGCTTTCTTT; CDR3aa: CASSRQFDNTEAFF
abundance: -; j_gene: TRBJ1-2; d_gene: TRBD1; v_gene: TRBV18; CDR3nt: TGTGCCAGCTCACCACCGGGACAGGGCCCGGCTGGCTACACCTTC; CDR3aa: CASSPPGQGPAGYTF
abundance: -; j_gene: TRBJ2-2; d_gene: TRBD2; v_gene: TRBV18; CDR3nt: TGTGCCAGCTCACCACCGGCTAGCGGGACGAACACCGGGGAGCTGTTTTTT; CDR3aa: CASSPPASGTNTGELFF
abundance: -; j_gene: TRBJ1-6; d_gene: -; v_gene: TRBV2; CDR3nt: TGTGCCAGCAAGAGCGGGGCTGGGGATTCACCCCTCCACTTT; CDR3aa: CASKSGAGDSPLHF